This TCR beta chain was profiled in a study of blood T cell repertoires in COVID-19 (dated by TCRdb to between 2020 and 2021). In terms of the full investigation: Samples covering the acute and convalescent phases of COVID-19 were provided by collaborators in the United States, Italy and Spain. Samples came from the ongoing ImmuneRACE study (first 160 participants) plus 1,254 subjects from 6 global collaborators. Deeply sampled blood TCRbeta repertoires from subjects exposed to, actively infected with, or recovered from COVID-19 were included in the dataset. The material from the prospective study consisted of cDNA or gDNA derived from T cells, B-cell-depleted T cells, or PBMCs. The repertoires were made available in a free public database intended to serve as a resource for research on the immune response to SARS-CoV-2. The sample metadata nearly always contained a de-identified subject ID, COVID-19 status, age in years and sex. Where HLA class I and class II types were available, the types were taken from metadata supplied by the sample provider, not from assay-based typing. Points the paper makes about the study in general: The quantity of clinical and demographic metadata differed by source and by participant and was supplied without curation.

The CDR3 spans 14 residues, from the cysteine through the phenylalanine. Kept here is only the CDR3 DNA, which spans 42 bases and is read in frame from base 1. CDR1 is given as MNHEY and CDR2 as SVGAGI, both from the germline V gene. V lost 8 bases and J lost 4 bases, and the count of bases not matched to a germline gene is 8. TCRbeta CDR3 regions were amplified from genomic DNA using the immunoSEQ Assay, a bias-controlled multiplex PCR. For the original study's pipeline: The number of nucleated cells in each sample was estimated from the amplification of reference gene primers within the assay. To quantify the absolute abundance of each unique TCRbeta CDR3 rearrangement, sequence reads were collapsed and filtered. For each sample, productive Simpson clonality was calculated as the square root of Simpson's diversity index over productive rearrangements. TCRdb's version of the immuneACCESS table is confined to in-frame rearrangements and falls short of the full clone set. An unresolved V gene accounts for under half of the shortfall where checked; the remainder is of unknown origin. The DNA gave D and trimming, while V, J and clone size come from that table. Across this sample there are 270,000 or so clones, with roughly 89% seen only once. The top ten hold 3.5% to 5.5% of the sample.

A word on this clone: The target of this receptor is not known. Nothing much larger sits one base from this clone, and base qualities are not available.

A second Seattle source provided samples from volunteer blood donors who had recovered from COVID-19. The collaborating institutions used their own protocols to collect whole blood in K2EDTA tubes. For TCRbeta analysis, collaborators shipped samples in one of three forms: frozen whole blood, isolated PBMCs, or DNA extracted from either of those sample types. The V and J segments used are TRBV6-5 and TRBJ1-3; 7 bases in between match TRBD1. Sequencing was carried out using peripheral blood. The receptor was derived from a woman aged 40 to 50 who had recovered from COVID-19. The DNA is TGTGCCAGCTCACGCGGACAGGAGGGAAACACCATATATTTT. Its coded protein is CASSRGQEGNTIYF.